What follows are 21 T cell receptor beta chains derived from one specimen sequenced in a study of STAT5B mutations in CD4+ large granular lymphocyte leukemia. Measured with immunoSEQ multiplex PCR; TCRdb has only the in-frame clones, and not every one. The top ten clones hold around 74% of a sample with thousands of clones, 76% of them seen once. Sequencing input: PBMCs. The source of these receptors is a man in his 70s with CD4+ T-cell large granular lymphocyte leukemia.

V usage is TRBV6-6 and J usage is TRBJ2-7; perhaps TRBD2 as D (6 bases). Germline lookup yields CDR1 MNHNY and CDR2 SVGAGI (reference sequence). V dropped 5 bases and J dropped 5 bases, with 10 bases sitting between them. This CDR3 is built from 12 residues. This CDR3 is CASSHRGNEQYF. The CDR3 DNA reads as TGTGCCAGCAGTCATCGCGGGAACGAGCAGTACTTC.

The CDR3 bases are TGTGCCAGCAGCATATCAGGGGGTAGCGCCCGGGCCGGGGAGCTGTTTTTT. Protein product: CASSISGGSARAGELFF. The gene calls are TRBV7-3 and TRBJ2-2, with 7 bases that match TRBD1. Germline V gene data show CDR1 as SGHTA and CDR2 as FQGTGA. The CDR3 runs 17 residues. The trim removed 5 bases at V and 6 bases at J, leaving 15 bases unmatched.

The chain has TRBV9 and TRBJ2-1; D might be TRBD1 (5 bases). Germline V gene data show CDR1 as SGDLS and CDR2 as YYNGEE. This CDR3 has 13 residues. Between the trimmed V and J ends, which lost 0 bases and 8 bases, there was a span of 9 bases. The CDR3 loop is CASSVGRGDEQFF. The CDR3 nucleotides are TGTGCCAGCAGCGTAGGAAGGGGCGATGAGCAGTTCTTC.

The CDR3 reads CASSEAGSTGELFF. For the CDR3, the DNA is TGTGCCAGCAGTGAAGCGGGGTCGACCGGGGAGCTGTTTTTT. The rearrangement joins TRBV6-4 to TRBJ2-2; 7 nucleotides match TRBD2. CDR3 length: 14 residues. Germline V gene data show CDR1 as MRHNA and CDR2 as SNTAGT. Losses at the gene ends were 3 bases for V and 5 bases for J; bases not matched to a gene: 3.

By sample share, this clone is medium-sized. CDR3 bases: TGTGCCAGCAGCGAGGGACTAGCGGGAGGGAGAGGGGAGCAGTACTTC. Protein: CASSEGLAGGRGEQYF. The V and J genes are TRBV5-4 and TRBJ2-7; TRBD2 agrees at 16 bases. V lost 4 bases to trimming and J lost 7 bases; unmatched junction nucleotides: 8. From germline, CDR1 is SGHNT and CDR2 YYREEE (reference sequence). The CDR3 contains 16 residues.

V is TRBV2 and J is TRBJ2-7; 8 bases map to TRBD1. CDR1 SNHLY and CDR2 FYNNEI come from the germline V gene. This CDR3 has 15 residues. With V trimmed by 5 bases and J by 3 bases, 9 bases remained unmatched. This CDR3 is CASSSTGQDIYEQYF. The DNA for the CDR3 is TGTGCCAGCAGTTCTACGGGACAGGACATCTACGAGCAGTACTTC.

This clone was seen only once. V gene TRBV7-8 combines with J gene TRBJ1-2; 7 positions agree with TRBD1. Losses at the gene ends were 1 base for V and 8 bases for J; bases not matched to a gene: 4. Germline CDR1 SGHVS, CDR2 FQNEAQ. This CDR3 comprises 13 residues. CDR3 nucleotides: TGTGCCAGCAGCTTAGGACAGGGTAGGGGCTACACCTTC. Its translation: CASSLGQGRGYTF.

This chain joins TRBV7-2 and TRBJ2-7; the D gene is possibly TRBD2 (5 bases). The CDR3 totals 12 residues. Germline CDR1 reads SGHTA; CDR2 reads FQGNSA. With 4 bases removed from V and 2 bases from J, the gap between germline ends came to 6 bases. This chain's CDR3 is CASSSGAYEQYF. As DNA, the CDR3 is TGTGCCAGCAGCTCCGGGGCCTACGAGCAGTACTTC.

This clone was recorded a few times. The gene calls are TRBV6-1 and TRBJ1-1; D gene unclear. Trimming removed 1 base from V and 6 bases from J, with 9 bases in between. Germline-derived CDR1 and CDR2 are MNHNS and SASEGT. This CDR3 has 13 residues. Here the CDR3 DNA reads TGTGCCAGCAGTGAAGGTCCCCAGCCTGAAGCTTTCTTT. Translation: CASSEGPQPEAFF.

This clone showed up just once. This sequence joins TRBV4-1 and TRBJ1-2; TRBD1 might be the D (6 bases). Trimming pared 7 bases from V and 2 bases from J, leaving 17 bases between. In germline, CDR1 is MGHRA, CDR2 YSYEKL. CDR3 size: 15 residues. The CDR3 is CASTRDRGGNYGYTF. CDR3 nucleotides: TGCGCCAGCACCCGAGACCGAGGGGGAAACTATGGCTACACCTTC.

V is TRBV2 and J is TRBJ2-1; D is uncertain. The CDR3 has 15 residues. Trimming cost V 2 bases and J 5 bases, with 13 bases left between them. CDR1 and CDR2 from the germline V gene are SNHLY and FYNNEI. The CDR3 sequence: CASSETSSAHNEQFF. Here the CDR3 DNA reads TGTGCCAGCAGTGAAACCTCGAGCGCCCACAATGAGCAGTTCTTC.

This clone was found a few times. The V gene is TRBV6-1, the J gene TRBJ1-5; D unresolved. The CDR3 has 13 residues. CDR1 and CDR2 (germline): MNHNS, SASEGT. The V end lost 2 bases, the J end lost 9 bases, and 11 bases lay between the germline ends. The CDR3 DNA follows: TGTGCCAGCAGTGAATCCCCCTTTCGGCCCCAGCATTTT. Encoded protein: CASSESPFRPQHF.

The rearrangement uses TRBV13 and TRBJ2-1; 12 bases agree with TRBD2. V lost 5 bases to trimming and J lost 8 bases; unmatched junction nucleotides: 13. The CDR3 consists of 17 residues. CDR1 is PRHDT, CDR2 FYEKMQ, per germline (reference sequence). The CDR3 region is CASSIRLAGAYGDEQFF. The CDR3 region has the DNA TGTGCCAGCAGCATACGACTAGCGGGGGCTTATGGGGATGAGCAGTTCTTC.

J is TRBJ2-5 and V is TRBV11-2; 7 bases are a match to TRBD1. From germline, CDR1 is SGHAT and CDR2 FQNNGV. The CDR3 spans 16 residues. The J segment lost 0 bases and the V segment lost 1 base, leaving 5 bases of the junction unmatched. This chain's CDR3 is CASSLVLGQDQETQYF. The CDR3 DNA follows: TGTGCCAGCAGCTTAGTACTCGGACAGGACCAAGAGACCCAGTACTTC.

This clone showed up just a few times. The genes are TRBV7-8 and TRBJ1-2; D is possibly TRBD1 (5 bases). Looked up from germline, CDR1 is SGHVS and CDR2 is FQNEAQ. V shed 7 bases and J shed 8 bases, with 23 bases lying between them. The CDR3 runs to 15 residues. CDR3 in DNA: TGTGCCAGCATTCTTCAGTCTGGGGCAGCGGGGGGCTACACCTTC. This codes for CASILQSGAAGGYTF.

V and J are TRBV7-2 and TRBJ2-3; 15 bases match TRBD2. The germline CDR1 and CDR2 sequences are SGHTA and FQGNSA. V shed 5 bases and J 2 bases; nucleotides not matched to a gene: 5. This CDR3 is built from 17 residues. CDR3 sequence reads: CASSLGTSGRYTDTQYF. The CDR3 bases are TGTGCCAGCAGCCTCGGGACTAGCGGGAGGTACACAGATACGCAGTATTTT.

V and J are TRBV4-1 and TRBJ2-1, with 10 bases identical to TRBD2. Germline CDR1 is MGHRA and CDR2 is YSYEKL. Trimming took 0 bases from V and 0 from J; bases not matched to a gene: 5. The CDR3 length is 18 residues. CDR3 sequence reads: CASSQDFSGRTSYNEQFF. The CDR3 nucleotides read TGCGCCAGCAGCCAAGACTTTAGCGGGAGGACCTCCTACAATGAGCAGTTCTTC.

The V gene is TRBV5-5, the J gene TRBJ1-4; 11 bases match TRBD1. Germline assignment: CDR1 SGHKS and CDR2 YYEKEE (reference sequence). The CDR3 loop spans 14 amino acids. V trimming: 3 bases; J trimming: 8 bases; junction bases outside the gene matches: 3. The CDR3 nucleotides read TGTGCCAGCAGCTCGAGGACAGGGGGCGAAAAACTGTTTTTT. This sequence encodes CASSSRTGGEKLFF.

The chain combines TRBV5-5 with TRBJ2-2; the D is unclear. The V and J ends lost 6 bases and 2 bases respectively, with 11 bases between them. Germline lookup yields CDR1 SGHKS and CDR2 YYEKEE (reference sequence). The CDR3 spans 14 residues. CDR3 sequence reads: CASIFRVNTGELFF. The CDR3 nucleotides read TGTGCCAGCATCTTTAGAGTAAACACCGGGGAGCTGTTTTTT.

V usage is TRBV11-2 and J usage is TRBJ2-5; 7 nucleotides match TRBD2. V was clipped by 0 bases and J by 2 bases; unmatched bases: 12. The CDR3 is made up of 18 amino acids. Germline CDR1 and CDR2: SGHAT and FQNNGV. CDR3 nucleotides: TGTGCCAGCAGCTTAGATGGGGAGGGGTATAGTTTTCAAGAGACCCAGTACTTC. This gives the protein CASSLDGEGYSFQETQYF.

The CDR3 spells CASTLGGTNTGELFF. DNA for the CDR3: TGTGCCAGCACCCTGGGGGGGACGAACACCGGGGAGCTGTTTTTT. The genes are TRBV5-6 and TRBJ2-2; 7 bases are shared with TRBD2. Germline V gene sequence: CDR1 SGHDT, CDR2 YYEEEE. Trimming removed 6 bases from V and 0 bases from J; junction bases left unmatched: 5. The CDR3 is made up of 15 amino acids.